This T cell receptor (beta chain) was found in a study of OX40 agonist ivuxolimab in advanced cancers. Points from the study as a whole: The study observed clonal expansion of CD4+ and CD8+ blood T cells by week 6 at 0.1 to 3.0 mg/kg.

Concerning this clone: Its target is not known.

Sequenced by immunoSEQ multiplex PCR; TCRdb stores in-frame clones only, minus some. Of over 35,000 clones listed, around nine tenths were seen once; the top ten hold roughly 40%. The sequence was collected from an adult with an advanced solid tumor such as melanoma, head and neck, liver or kidney cancer. Sample: CD4+ or CD8+ T cells sorted from blood, taken in a trial of the OX40 agonist ivuxolimab.

The CDR3 region is CASSLARPGNNPLHF. The DNA for the CDR3 is TGTGCCAGCAGCTTAGCCCGGCCTGGAAATAATCCCCTCCACTTT. This sequence joins TRBV7-9 and TRBJ1-6; the D is unclear. V shed 0 bases and J shed 13 bases, with 16 bases lying between them. This CDR3 region has 15 residues. CDR1 and CDR2 from the germline V gene are SEHNR and FQNEAQ (reference sequence).